This TCR beta chain appears in the sequencing data of a study of blood T cells in healthy people across ages. A J-beta primer mix and a sample-barcoded 5' primer were used in a second PCR of about 6 to 12 cycles. TCRdb reprocessed the 5' RACE reads with MiXCR, giving one entry per CDR3 protein. This table holds hundreds of thousands of distinct CDR3 sequences, about 37% found once. In its sample, this clonotype was seen a few times. There are 13 residues in the CDR3. Germline V lookup: CDR1 KGHDR, CDR2 SFDVKD. Deletions cut 12 bases from V and 4 bases from J, with 17 bases between. The receptor's source is a man in his late teens or twenties in good health. Sequenced input: blood. The gene calls are TRBV24-1 and TRBJ1-2, with D unclear. Here the CDR3 reads CAGRMKGRYGYTF. The CDR3 bases are TGTGCCGGACGTATGAAGGGTCGCTATGGCTACACCTTC.